One sample yielded the 5 T cell receptor beta chains listed below, sequenced in a study of vaccination effects on CD4 cells after COVID-19. These receptors' targets are unknown. Produced via immunoSEQ multiplex PCR; TCRdb's table is partial and in-frame only. This table holds 20,000 to 25,000 clones, roughly 79% found once. Antigen-specific CD4+ T cells were first expanded with viral peptide pools by the ViraFEST assay and only then sequenced. Subsequent to a culture period of more than 9 days, CD4+ T cells were isolated. All study participants received two doses of BNT162b2 or mRNA-1273 vaccine. This specimen consisted of CD4+ T cells from PBMCs cultured with SARS-CoV-2 spike peptides, obtained after COVID-19 vaccination. These receptors all stem from a human donor who received a COVID-19 vaccine. Some clones in this sample may be carry-over from other donors' samples.

The chain carries TRBV12-2 and TRBJ2-1; the DNA was not compared with TRBD2, the D call given in the table. TRBV12-2 is given as a pseudogene. The CDR3 is 16 amino acids. CDR3 amino acids: CASRPVVPRSYNEQFF. The CDR3 DNA follows: TGTGCAAGTCGCCCCGTAGTCCCCCGGAGTTACAATGAGCAGTTCTTC.

This chain uses TRBV3-1 (or the pseudogene TRBV3-2) with TRBJ2-3; 10 bases map to TRBD1. Trimming removed 6 bases from V and 4 bases from J; junction bases left unmatched: 4. The CDR3 sequence is 14 residues long. Germline lookup yields CDR1 LGHDT and CDR2 YNNKEL (reference sequence). CDR3 sequence (DNA): TGTGCCAGCAGACGGACAGGGGGAGCAGATACGCAGTATTTT. Translated: CASRRTGGADTQYF.

The chain carries TRBV12-3 or TRBV12-4 and TRBJ1-4; D unclear. CDR3 length: 12 residues. Trimming took 3 bases from V and 8 from J, leaving 7 bases between them. The CDR3 here is CASSFDGEKLFF. CDR3 DNA: TGTGCCAGCAGTTTCGATGGGGAAAAACTGTTTTTT.

This clone appeared a single time. The chain has TRBV9 and TRBJ1-2; D is unresolved. The CDR3 is made up of 13 amino acids. The ends were cut back, 0 bases at V and 4 bases at J, with 7 bases in the middle. Germline values: CDR1 SGDLS, CDR2 YYNGEE. CDR3 loop: CASSVGQSYGYTF. CDR3 nucleotide sequence: TGTGCCAGCAGCGTAGGTCAGAGCTATGGCTACACCTTC. Complete variable domain (other parts from reference TRBV9 and TRBJ1-2): DSGVTQTPKHLITATGQRVTLRCSPRSGDLSVYWYQQSLDQGLQFLIQYYNGEERAKGNILERFSAQQFPDLHSELNLSSLELGDSALYFCASSVGQSYGYTFGSGTRLTVV.

The V call is TRBV5-6, the J call TRBJ1-2; 7 bases fit TRBD1. The CDR3 has 17 residues. Germline assignment: CDR1 SGHDT and CDR2 YYEEEE. Germline trimming cut 0 bases from V and 4 bases from J; bases unmatched to any gene: 12. In DNA, the CDR3 is TGTGCCAGCAGCTTGGGCCCTAAGACAGGGTGGGTCTATGGCTACACCTTC. Protein sequence: CASSLGPKTGWVYGYTF.